These 4 T cell receptor beta chains were all obtained from the same sample, sequenced in a study of T-cell reconstitution after alpha-beta-depleted transplantation in children (TCRdb year 2016). Libraries were made using PCR. The data were produced on an Illumina HiSeq 2500. To normalize quantification of the TCRbeta repertoire, the TCR libraries were built with molecular barcoding that relied on unique molecular identifiers. TCRdb handled the public reads itself, with Q25 trimming in fastp and clone calling in MiXCR, and kept productive beta chains. Merged by CDR3 protein, the rows form single entries marked with the most common genes and DNA. The sample table lists about a million distinct CDR3 sequences, roughly 29% of them with a count of one. The biggest ten clones account for roughly 27% of the sample. Sample treatment or condition, as interpreted from the label and publication: allogeneic hematopoietic cell transplantation with graft depleted of TCRalphabeta T cells and CD19 B cells.

The sample consisted of PBMCs, mostly from graft donor cells, taken 360 days after TCRalphabeta/CD19-depleted stem cell transplant. These receptors were obtained from a boy under three years old who had a stem cell transplant for SCID, so the T cells may come from the graft donor.

The rearrangement links TRBV7-3 to TRBJ2-1; D is possibly TRBD1 (6 bases). Germline CDR1 and CDR2: SGHTA and FQGTGA. The CDR3 totals 16 residues. V lost 4 bases to trimming and J lost 0 bases, with 13 bases between them. The CDR3 loop reads CASSSGQPDSYNEQFF. CDR3 coding DNA: TGTGCCAGCAGCTCTGGACAGCCGGACTCCTACAATGAGCAGTTCTTC.

J is TRBJ2-1 and V is TRBV5-1; TRBD1 aligns across 11 bases. Germline loops: CDR1 SGHRS, CDR2 YFSETQ. Unmatched junction bases numbered 5, after V lost 1 base and J lost 8 bases. This CDR3 comprises 15 residues. CDR3: CASSLTGQGGDEQFF. DNA for the CDR3: TGCGCCAGCAGCTTGACGGGACAGGGGGGCGATGAGCAGTTCTTC.

The gene calls are TRBV6-2 or TRBV6-3 and TRBJ2-3; D possibly uses TRBD1 or TRBD2 (6 bases each). The CDR3 is made up of 16 amino acids. V lost 6 bases, J lost 1 base, and 17 bases lay in between. Germline V CDR1 and CDR2: MNHEY, SVGEGT. CDR3 DNA: TGTGCCAGCAGACCCCAGGGGAGGATGGGCACAGATACGCAGTATTTT. Translating it yields CASRPQGRMGTDTQYF.

This rearrangement joins TRBV4-3 to TRBJ2-3, with 7 bases identical to TRBD2. CDR3 length equals 15 residues. The germline gives CDR1 LGHNA, CDR2 YSLEER. The J segment lost 3 bases and the V segment lost 4 bases, leaving 7 bases of the junction unmatched. The CDR3 bases are TGCGCCAGCAGCCGTCGGGACTATATAACAGATACGCAGTATTTT. Translated, it gives CASSRRDYITDTQYF.